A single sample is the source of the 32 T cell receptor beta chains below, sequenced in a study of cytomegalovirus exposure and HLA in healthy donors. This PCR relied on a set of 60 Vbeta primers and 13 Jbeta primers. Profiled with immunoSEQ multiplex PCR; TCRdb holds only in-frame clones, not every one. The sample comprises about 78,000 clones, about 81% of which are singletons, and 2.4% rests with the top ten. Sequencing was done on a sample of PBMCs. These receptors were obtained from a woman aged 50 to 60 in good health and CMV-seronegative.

The CDR3: CASSVTGLSSYEQYF. CDR3 nucleotide sequence: TGTGCCAGCAGCGTCACAGGGCTCAGCTCCTACGAGCAGTACTTC. V is TRBV6-1 and J is TRBJ2-7; a possible D gene is TRBD1 (6 bases). This CDR3 contains 15 residues. Germline V gene lookup returns CDR1 MNHNS and CDR2 SASEGT. V was trimmed by 6 bases and J by 0 bases, leaving 15 bases between them.

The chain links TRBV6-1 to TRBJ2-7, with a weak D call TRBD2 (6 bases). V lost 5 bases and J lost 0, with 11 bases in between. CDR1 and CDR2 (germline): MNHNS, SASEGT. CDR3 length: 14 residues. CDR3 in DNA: TGTGCCAGCAGTTTGGGGGGTTCCTCCTACGAGCAGTACGTC. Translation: CASSLGGSSYEQYV.

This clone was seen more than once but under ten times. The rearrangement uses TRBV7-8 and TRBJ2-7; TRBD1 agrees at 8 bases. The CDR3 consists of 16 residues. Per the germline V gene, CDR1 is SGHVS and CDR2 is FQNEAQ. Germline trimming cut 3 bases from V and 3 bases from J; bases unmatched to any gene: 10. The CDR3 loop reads CASSLKAGGSIYEQYF. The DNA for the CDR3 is TGTGCCAGCAGCTTGAAGGCAGGGGGCTCTATCTACGAGCAGTACTTC.

This chain's CDR3 is CASSARGLIDEQFF. The CDR3 nucleotides are TGTGCCAGCAGTGCCAGGGGGCTGATCGATGAGCAGTTCTTC. The chain recombines TRBV6-1 with TRBJ2-1; 8 bases match TRBD1. This CDR3 is 14 amino acids long. After removal of 4 bases from V and 8 bases from J, the junction contained 7 bases not matched to a gene. Germline V gene sequence: CDR1 MNHNS, CDR2 SASEGT.

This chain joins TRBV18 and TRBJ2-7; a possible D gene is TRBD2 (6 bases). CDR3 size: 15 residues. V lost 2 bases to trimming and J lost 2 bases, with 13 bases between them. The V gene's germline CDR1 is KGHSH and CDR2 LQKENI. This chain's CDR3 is CASSPELAPAYEQYF. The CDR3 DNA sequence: TGTGCCAGCTCACCAGAACTAGCCCCTGCCTACGAGCAGTACTTC.

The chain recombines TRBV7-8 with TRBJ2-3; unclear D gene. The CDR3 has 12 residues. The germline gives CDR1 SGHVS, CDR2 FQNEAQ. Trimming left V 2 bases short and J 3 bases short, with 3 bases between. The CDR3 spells CASSLSTDTQYF. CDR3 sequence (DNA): TGTGCCAGCAGCTTATCGACAGATACGCAGTATTTT. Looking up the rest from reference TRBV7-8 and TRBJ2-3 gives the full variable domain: GAGVSQSPRYKVAKRGQDVALRCDPISGHVSLFWYQQALGQGPEFLTYFQNEAQLDKSGLPSDRFFAERPEGSVSTLKIQRTQQEDSAVYLCASSLSTDTQYFGPGTRLTVL.

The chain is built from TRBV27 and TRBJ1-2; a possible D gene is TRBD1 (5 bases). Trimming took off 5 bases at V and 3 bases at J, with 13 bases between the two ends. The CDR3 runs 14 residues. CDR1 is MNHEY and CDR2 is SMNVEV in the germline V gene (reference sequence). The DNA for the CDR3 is TGTGCCAGCAGTCGTCGGGGGGGAGACTATGGCTACACCTTC. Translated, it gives CASSRRGGDYGYTF.

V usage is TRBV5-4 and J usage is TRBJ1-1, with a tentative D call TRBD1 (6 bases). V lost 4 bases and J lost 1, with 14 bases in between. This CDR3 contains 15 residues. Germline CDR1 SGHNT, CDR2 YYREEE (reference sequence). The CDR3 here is CASSGPTGQNTEAFF. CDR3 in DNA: TGTGCCAGCAGCGGGCCAACAGGGCAGAACACTGAAGCTTTCTTT. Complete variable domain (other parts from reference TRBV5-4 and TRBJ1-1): ETGVTQSPTHLIKTRGQQVTLRCSSQSGHNTVSWYQQALGQGPQFIFQYYREEENGRGNFPPRFSGLQFPNYSSELNVNALELDDSALYLCASSGPTGQNTEAFFGQGTRLTVV.

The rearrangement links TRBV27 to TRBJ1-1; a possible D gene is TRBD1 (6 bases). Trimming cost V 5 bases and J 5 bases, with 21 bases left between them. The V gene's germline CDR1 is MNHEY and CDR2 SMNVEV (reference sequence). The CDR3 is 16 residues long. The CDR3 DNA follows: TGTGCCAGCAGTGGTTTAAAACGTACAGGGCGGACTGAAGCTTTCTTT. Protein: CASSGLKRTGRTEAFF.

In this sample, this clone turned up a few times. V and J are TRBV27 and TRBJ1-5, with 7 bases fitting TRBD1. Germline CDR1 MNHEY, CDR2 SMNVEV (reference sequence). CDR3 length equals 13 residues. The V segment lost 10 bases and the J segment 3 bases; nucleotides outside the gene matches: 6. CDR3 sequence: CATMGQYNQPQHF. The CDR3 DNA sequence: TGTGCCACCATGGGACAGTACAATCAGCCCCAGCATTTT.

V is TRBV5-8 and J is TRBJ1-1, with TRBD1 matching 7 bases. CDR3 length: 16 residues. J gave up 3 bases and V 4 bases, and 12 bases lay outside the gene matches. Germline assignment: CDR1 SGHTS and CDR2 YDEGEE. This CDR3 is CASSPWPGQGDTEAFF. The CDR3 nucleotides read TGTGCCAGCAGCCCCTGGCCTGGGCAGGGGGACACTGAAGCTTTCTTT.

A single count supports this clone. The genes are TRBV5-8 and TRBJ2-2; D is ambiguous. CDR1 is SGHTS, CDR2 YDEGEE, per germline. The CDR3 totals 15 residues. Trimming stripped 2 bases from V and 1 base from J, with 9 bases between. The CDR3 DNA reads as TGTGCCAGCAGCTTAACAGTAAAGAACACCGGGGAGCTGTTTTTT. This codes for CASSLTVKNTGELFF.

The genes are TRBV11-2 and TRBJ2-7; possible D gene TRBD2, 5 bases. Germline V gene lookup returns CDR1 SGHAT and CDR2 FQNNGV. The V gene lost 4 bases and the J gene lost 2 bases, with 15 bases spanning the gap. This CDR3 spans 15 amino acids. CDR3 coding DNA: TGTGCCAGCAGCTCTTTGGCGGGCTTACCCTACGAGCAGTACTTC. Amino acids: CASSSLAGLPYEQYF.

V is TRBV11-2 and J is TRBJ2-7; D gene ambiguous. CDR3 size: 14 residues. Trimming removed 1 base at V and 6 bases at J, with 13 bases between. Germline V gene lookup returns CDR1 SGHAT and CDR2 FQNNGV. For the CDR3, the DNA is TGTGCCAGCAGCTTAGGTGCGGCGAGCCCCGAGCAGTACTTC. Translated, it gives CASSLGAASPEQYF.

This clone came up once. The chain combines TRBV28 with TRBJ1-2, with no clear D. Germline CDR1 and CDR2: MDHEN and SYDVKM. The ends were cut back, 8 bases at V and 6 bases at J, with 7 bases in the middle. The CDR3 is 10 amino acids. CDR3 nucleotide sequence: TGTGCCAGCCGCGGTAATGGCTACACCTTC. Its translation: CASRGNGYTF.

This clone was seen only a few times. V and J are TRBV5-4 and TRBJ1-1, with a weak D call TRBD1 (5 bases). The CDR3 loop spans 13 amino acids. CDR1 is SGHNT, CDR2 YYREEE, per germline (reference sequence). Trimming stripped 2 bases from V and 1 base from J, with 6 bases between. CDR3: CASSFQGNTEAFF. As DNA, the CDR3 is TGTGCCAGCAGCTTCCAGGGGAACACTGAAGCTTTCTTT.

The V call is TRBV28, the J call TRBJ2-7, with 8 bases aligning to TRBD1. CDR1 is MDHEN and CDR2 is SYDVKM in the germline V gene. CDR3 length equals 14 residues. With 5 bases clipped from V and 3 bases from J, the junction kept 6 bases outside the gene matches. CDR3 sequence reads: CASSGGQAVYEQYF. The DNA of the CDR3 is TGTGCCAGCAGTGGGGGACAGGCGGTCTACGAGCAGTACTTC.

The CDR3 reads CASSRRTSGRIDTDTQYF. The CDR3 nucleotides read TGTGCCAGCAGCCGAAGGACTAGCGGGAGAATAGACACAGATACGCAGTATTTT. The chain has TRBV11-2 and TRBJ2-3; TRBD2 aligns across 13 bases. Germline V gene sequence: CDR1 SGHAT, CDR2 FQNNGV. The CDR3 has 18 residues. The V gene end was trimmed by 5 bases and the J gene end by 2 bases; junction bases not matched to a gene: 10.

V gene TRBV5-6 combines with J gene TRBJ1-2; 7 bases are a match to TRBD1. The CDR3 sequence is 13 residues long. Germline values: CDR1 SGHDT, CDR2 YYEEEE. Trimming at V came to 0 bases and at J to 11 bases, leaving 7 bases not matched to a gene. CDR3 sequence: CASSLESPGQYTF. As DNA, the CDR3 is TGTGCCAGCAGCTTGGAATCTCCGGGACAGTACACCTTC.

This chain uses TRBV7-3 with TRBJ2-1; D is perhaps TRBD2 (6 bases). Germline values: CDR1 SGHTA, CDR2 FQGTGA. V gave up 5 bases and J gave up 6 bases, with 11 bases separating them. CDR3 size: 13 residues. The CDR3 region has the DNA TGTGCCAGCAGCCCCGGGGGTGCCAATGAGCAGTTCTTC. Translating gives CASSPGGANEQFF.

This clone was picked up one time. CDR3 sequence reads: CASSTRGSRTGELFF. The CDR3 DNA reads TGTGCCAGCAGCACCAGGGGGTCCCGCACCGGGGAGCTGTTTTTT. The chain links TRBV6-6 to TRBJ2-2; 7 bases are a match to TRBD1. J gave up 4 bases and V 6 bases, and 8 bases lay outside the gene matches. CDR1 and CDR2 from the germline V gene are MNHNY and SVGAGI (reference sequence). The CDR3 loop spans 15 amino acids.

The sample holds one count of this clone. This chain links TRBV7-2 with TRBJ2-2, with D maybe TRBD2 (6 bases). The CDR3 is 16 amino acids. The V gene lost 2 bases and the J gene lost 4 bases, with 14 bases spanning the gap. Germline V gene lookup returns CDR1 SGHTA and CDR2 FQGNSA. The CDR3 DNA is TGTGCCAGCAGCTTATATTCGGGAGAGGCCACCGGGGAGCTGTTTTTT. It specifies CASSLYSGEATGELFF.

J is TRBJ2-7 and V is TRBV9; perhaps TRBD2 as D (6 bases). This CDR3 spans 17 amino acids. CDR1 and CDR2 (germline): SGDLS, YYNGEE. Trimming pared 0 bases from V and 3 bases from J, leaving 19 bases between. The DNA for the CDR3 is TGTGCCAGCAGCGTAGTCTACTCGGGGGAGAGTCTCTACGAGCAGTACTTC. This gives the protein CASSVVYSGESLYEQYF.

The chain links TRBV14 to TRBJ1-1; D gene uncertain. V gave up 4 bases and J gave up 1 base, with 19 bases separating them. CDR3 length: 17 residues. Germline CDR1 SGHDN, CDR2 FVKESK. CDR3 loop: CASSPPPWENENTEAFF. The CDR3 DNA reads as TGTGCCAGCAGCCCGCCGCCTTGGGAGAACGAGAACACTGAAGCTTTCTTT.

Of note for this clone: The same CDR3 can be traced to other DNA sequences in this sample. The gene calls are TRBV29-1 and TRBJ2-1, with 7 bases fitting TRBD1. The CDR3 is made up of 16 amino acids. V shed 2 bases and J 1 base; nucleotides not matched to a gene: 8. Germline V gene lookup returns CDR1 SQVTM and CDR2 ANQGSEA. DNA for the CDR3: TGCAGCGTTGAAAGCTTCGGGACAGAATCCTACAATGAGCAGTTCTTC. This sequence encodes CSVESFGTESYNEQFF.

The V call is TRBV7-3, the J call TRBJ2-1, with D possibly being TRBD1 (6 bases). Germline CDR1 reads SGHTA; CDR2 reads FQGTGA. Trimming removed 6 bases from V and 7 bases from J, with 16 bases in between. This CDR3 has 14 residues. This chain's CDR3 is CASRSDRRINEQFF. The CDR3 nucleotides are TGTGCCAGCAGGTCCGACAGGAGAATTAATGAGCAGTTCTTC.

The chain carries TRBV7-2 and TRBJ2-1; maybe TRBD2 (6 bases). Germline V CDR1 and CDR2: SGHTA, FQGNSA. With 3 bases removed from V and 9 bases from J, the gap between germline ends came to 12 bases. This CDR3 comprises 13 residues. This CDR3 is CASSLRRVGEQFF. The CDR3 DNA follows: TGTGCCAGCAGCTTGAGGAGGGTGGGTGAGCAGTTCTTC.

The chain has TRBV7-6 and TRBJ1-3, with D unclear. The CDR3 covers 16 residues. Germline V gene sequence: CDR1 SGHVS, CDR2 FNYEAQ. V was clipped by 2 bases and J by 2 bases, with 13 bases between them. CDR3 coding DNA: TGTGCCAGCAGCTTATCGGCCTCAACAGCTGGAAACACCATATATTTT. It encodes CASSLSASTAGNTIYF. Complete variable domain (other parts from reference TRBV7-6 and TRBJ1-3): GAGVSQSPRYKVTKRGQDVALRCDPISGHVSLYWYRQALGQGPEFLTYFNYEAQQDKSGLPNDRFSAERPEGSISTLTIQRTEQRDSAMYRCASSLSASTAGNTIYFGEGSWLTVV.

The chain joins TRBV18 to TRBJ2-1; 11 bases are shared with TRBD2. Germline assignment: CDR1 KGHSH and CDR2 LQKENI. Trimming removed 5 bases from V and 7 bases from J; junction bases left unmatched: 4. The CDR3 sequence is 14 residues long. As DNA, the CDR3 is TGTGCCAGCTCAAGTCTAGCGGGAGGTAATGAGCAGTTCTTC. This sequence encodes CASSSLAGGNEQFF.

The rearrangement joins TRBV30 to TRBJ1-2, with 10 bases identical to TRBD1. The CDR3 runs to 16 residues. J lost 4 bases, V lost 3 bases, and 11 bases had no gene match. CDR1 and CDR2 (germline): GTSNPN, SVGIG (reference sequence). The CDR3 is CAWSRFPGQGSYGYTF. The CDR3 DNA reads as TGTGCCTGGAGCCGATTCCCGGGACAGGGGTCCTATGGCTACACCTTC.

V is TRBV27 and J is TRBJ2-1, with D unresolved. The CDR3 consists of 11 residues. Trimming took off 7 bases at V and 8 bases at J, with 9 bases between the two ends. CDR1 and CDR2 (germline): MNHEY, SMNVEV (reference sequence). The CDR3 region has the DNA TGTGCCAGCATCTCAGGCCATGAGCAGTTCTTC. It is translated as CASISGHEQFF.

This chain's CDR3 is CASSSYHGTGSYEQYF. As DNA, the CDR3 is TGTGCCAGCAGTTCCTATCACGGGACAGGCTCCTACGAGCAGTACTTC. This rearrangement joins TRBV28 to TRBJ2-7, with TRBD1 matching over 8 bases. The CDR3 length is 16 residues. Germline-derived CDR1 and CDR2 are MDHEN and SYDVKM. Trimming at V came to 4 bases and at J to 0 bases, leaving 8 bases not matched to a gene.